This T cell receptor beta chain was recovered during a study of cytotoxic CD8 clonotypes in ibrutinib-treated CLL. Overall study context: Partial responses totalled approximately 24 and complete responses 2; after median around 74 months, around 14 remained remitted and approximately twelve progressed.

Target depth was 1 in 200,000 to 1 in 1 million T cells, about 10x per clonotype. Some clones are missing from TCRdb's copy, which holds only in-frame ones; the method was immunoSEQ multiplex PCR. The data contain roughly 180,000 clones, more than 80% of them singletons. This CDR3 has 18 amino acids. Trimming pared 0 bases from V and 0 bases from J, leaving 14 bases between. About this clone: Antigen: not known.

Study conclusions and caveats: Rising at ibrutinib response, clonality subsequently fell back toward baseline at progression.

V usage is TRBV23-1 and J usage is TRBJ1-4; tentatively, D is TRBD1 (6 bases). TRBV23-1 is annotated as an ORF whose role is uncertain. Material: PBMCs, obtained after 24 months of ibrutinib treatment. The receptor was isolated from a human donor with chronic lymphocytic leukemia. CDR3 in DNA: TGCGCCAGCAGTCAATCGATCCAGGGGTCTTCAACTAATGAAAAACTGTTTTTT. Translation gives CASSQSIQGSSTNEKLFF.